This paragraph covers one TCR beta chain sequence. This clonotype was recorded a few times. It has no known antigen specificity. Nothing much larger sits one base from this clone, and base qualities are not available. In light of the paper, this sample's time point label describes: patch test 2, 6 weeks after DPC sensitization. The intended sense of this specimen's treatment or condition label: therapeutic diphenylcyclopropenone sensitization with weekly scalp DPC. At every patch-test visit, the blood draw took place before the patch test was put on. Eligible patients were aged 18 to 70, diagnosed with alopecia, deemed suitable for DPC therapy, and excluded if pregnant. Total RNA was extracted from unfractionated whole blood collected in Tempus Blood RNA tubes. This sample was included in a study of human T cells and chemical hapten exposure (dated by TCRdb to the early 2020s). In terms of the full investigation: For sensitization, 2% DPC in acetone was applied to a 2 cm by 2 cm area of upper inner arm skin. Throughout the study period of roughly 24 weeks, patients also received therapeutic DPC doses to the scalp every week. Patch testing was done on the upper back using Finn chambers containing 0.01% DPC, and results were scored after 6 days according to International Contact Dermatitis Research Group standards. Most of the patients in the cohort were female, and the cohort covered alopecia areata with under or over 50% scalp involvement, alopecia totalis and alopecia universalis. Libraries were pooled for sequencing, and per-sample TCR yields varied mainly because of small differences in library volumes within the pool. This study followed changes in the peripheral blood TCR repertoire in vivo during primary and secondary sensitization of alopecia patients to the hapten diphenylcyclopropenone (DPC). Blood was sampled from patients pre-sensitization (week 0) and at 2, 6 and about 24 weeks after DPC sensitization. Approximately 30 alopecia patients provided blood for TCR sequencing at one to four time points (pre-sensitization, 2, 6 and 24 weeks). Overall study results and their limits: After repeated subsampling, the strength of the expansion versus patch-test correlation and the threshold at which it became significant changed. Because all patients had alopecia, a presumed autoimmune disease, the immune response of the patients might differ from that of healthy individuals. Patch test score was positively correlated with the number of PT1 expanded TCRs, with significance at thresholds 8, 16 and 32 but not at 4. Significantly more large CDR3 similarity clusters were formed by expanded TCRs than by pre-sensitization or healthy control sets, consistent with antigen-driven responses. The number of TCRs above 1 in 1000 frequency did not change with DPC sensitization; there was no evidence of global repertoire structure alterations.

Libraries were made using RACE. Sequencer: NextSeq 500. During library preparation, unique molecular identifiers were attached to individual cDNA molecules so that TCRs could be counted in a quantitative, reproducible way. For every blood RNA sample, sequencing covered both the TCR alpha and TCR beta chains. Concerning the study's data processing: Samples had a median of approximately 93,000 TCRs, with a range from about 23,224 to 750,000. V, J and CDR3 annotation of the TCR reads was carried out using the Decombinator software suite. For the PS versus PT1 abundance plots, all samples were subsampled to the same number of TCRs (28,000). TCRs were defined as expanded if absent before sensitization and observed at least eight times at the 2-week time point. The public reads were run again by TCRdb, first through fastp at Q25 and then through MiXCR, and only productive beta chains were kept. Rows matching on CDR3 protein sequence are summarized as one entry with the most common DNA and genes. The V and J calls were determined by TCRdb, not by the authors. In this sample the table shows about 54,000 distinct CDR3 sequences, over 9.5% of which occur a single time. The ten biggest clones cover 1.5% to 2% of the sample.

The clonotype comes from a woman aged 45-65 years with alopecia areata. Some clones in this sample may be carry-over from other donors' samples. The sample was whole blood, taken in connection with sensitization to the hapten diphenylcyclopropenone (DPC).

The base sequence is TGTGCCAGCAGCCCCGCTCCGGGGCGGCCTCCCACAGATACGCAGTATTTT. It is translated as CASSPAPGRPPTDTQYF. The chain is made from TRBV11-2 and TRBJ2-3, with the D assignment possibly TRBD1 or TRBD2, given 5 matching bases for each. The germline V gene specifies SGHAT as CDR1 and FQNNGV as CDR2. The V and J ends are trimmed by 5 bases and 2 bases, leaving 20 bases between them. Including the terminal cysteine and phenylalanine, the CDR3 comprises 17 residues. Only the CDR3 DNA stays, 51 bases, in frame from base 1.